Below, 9 T cell receptor beta chains from the same sample are listed, as sequenced in a study of cytomegalovirus exposure and HLA in healthy donors. The PCR had 60 Vbeta and 13 Jbeta primers. TCRdb's copy holds only in-frame clones and misses some; the assay was immunoSEQ multiplex PCR. This repertoire shows some 140,000 clones, about 83% found once; its top ten account for around 4.1%. The sample was PBMCs. The receptors stem from a woman between 40 and 50 years old in good health and CMV-seronegative.

The genes are TRBV7-9 and TRBJ2-7; a possible D gene is TRBD1 (5 bases). This CDR3 comprises 14 residues. Trimming removed 5 bases at V and 10 bases at J, with 21 bases between. CDR1 is SEHNR, CDR2 FQNEAQ, per germline (reference sequence). This CDR3 reads CASSPADGRGFQYF. As DNA, the CDR3 is TGTGCCAGCAGCCCAGCAGACGGAAGGGGATTCCAGTACTTC. Variable domain in full (rest from reference TRBV7-9 and TRBJ2-7): DTGVSQNPRHKITKRGQNVTFRCDPISEHNRLYWYRQTLGQGPEFLTYFQNEAQLEKSRLLSDRFSAERPKGSFSTLEIQRTEQGDSAMYLCASSPADGRGFQYFGPGTRLTVT.

This chain connects TRBV6-6 to TRBJ2-7; TRBD1 is a possible D gene (6 bases). V lost 6 bases and J 5 bases, leaving 11 bases between the germline ends. The V gene's germline CDR1 is MNHNY and CDR2 SVGAGI (reference sequence). The CDR3 runs 12 residues. The CDR3 bases are TGTGCCAGCAGGGCAGGGGACGACGAGCAGTACTTC. Amino acids: CASRAGDDEQYF.

The chain carries TRBV7-2 and TRBJ1-1, with TRBD1 matching 7 bases. The CDR3 covers 15 residues. The J segment lost 2 bases and the V segment lost 3 bases, leaving 6 bases of the junction unmatched. Per germline, CDR1 SGHTA and CDR2 FQGNSA. The CDR3 DNA is TGTGCCAGCAGCTTGACAGGGACAACTAACACTGAAGCTTTCTTT. This translates into CASSLTGTTNTEAFF.

The chain employs TRBV19 and TRBJ2-7, with D possibly TRBD1 on 6 matching bases. This CDR3 is 13 amino acids long. Between the trimmed V and J ends, which lost 4 bases and 2 bases, there was a span of 9 bases. CDR1 is LNHDA, CDR2 SQIVND, per germline (reference sequence). CDR3 in amino acids: CASSTRTAYEQYF. Here the CDR3 DNA reads TGTGCCAGTAGTACGAGGACAGCCTACGAGCAGTACTTC.

J is TRBJ1-5 and V is TRBV2; the D is unclear. The CDR3 runs 16 residues. Trimming removed 3 bases at V and 0 bases at J, with 12 bases between. Germline V gene sequence: CDR1 SNHLY, CDR2 FYNNEI. This CDR3 reads CASSEPWADSNQPQHF. CDR3 in DNA: TGTGCCAGCAGTGAGCCCTGGGCAGATAGCAATCAGCCCCAGCATTTT.

The gene calls are TRBV2 and TRBJ1-1; D remains unclear. Per the germline V gene, CDR1 is SNHLY and CDR2 is FYNNEI. The CDR3 extends over 10 amino acids. Between the trimmed V and J ends, which lost 7 bases and 4 bases, there was a span of 4 bases. The CDR3 region is CASTGTEAFF. As DNA, the CDR3 is TGTGCCAGCACCGGCACTGAAGCTTTCTTT. Together with reference TRBV2 and TRBJ1-1, the CDR3 gives the full variable domain: EPEVTQTPSHQVTQMGQEVILRCVPISNHLYFYWYRQILGQKVEFLVSFYNNEISEKSEIFDDQFSVERPDGSNFTLKIRSTKLEDSAMYFCASTGTEAFFGQGTRLTVV.

The rearrangement links TRBV6-1 to TRBJ2-7, with 12 bases lining up with TRBD2. Germline V gene lookup returns CDR1 MNHNS and CDR2 SASEGT. This CDR3 has 15 residues. V trimming: 6 bases; J trimming: 6 bases; junction bases outside the gene matches: 9. The CDR3 sequence is CASSPRLAGASEQYF. The CDR3 region has the DNA TGTGCCAGCAGCCCCAGACTAGCGGGAGCGAGCGAGCAGTACTTC.

As for this clone: Germline and junction disagree at one end, which may indicate a read error. The chain joins TRBV7-7 to TRBJ1-4; no reliable D call. The CDR3 length is 15 residues. Per the germline V gene, CDR1 is SSHAT and CDR2 is FNYEAQ (reference sequence). CDR3 bases: TGTGCTAGCAGCCAGCTGGGCGCGACTAATGAAAAACTGTTTTTT. It is translated as CASSQLGATNEKLFF.

This clone has a single count. This chain uses TRBV7-8 with TRBJ1-5; 7 bases fit TRBD1. Germline assignment: CDR1 SGHVS and CDR2 FQNEAQ. The CDR3 totals 16 residues. With V trimmed by 1 base and J by 4 bases, 7 bases remained unmatched. The DNA for the CDR3 is TGTGCCAGCAGCTTAGTGGGGGGACAGACAAATCAGCCCCAGCATTTT. Amino acid sequence: CASSLVGGQTNQPQHF. Full variable domain (remainder filled in from reference TRBV7-8 and TRBJ1-5): GAGVSQSPRYKVAKRGQDVALRCDPISGHVSLFWYQQALGQGPEFLTYFQNEAQLDKSGLPSDRFFAERPEGSVSTLKIQRTQQEDSAVYLCASSLVGGQTNQPQHFGDGTRLSIL.